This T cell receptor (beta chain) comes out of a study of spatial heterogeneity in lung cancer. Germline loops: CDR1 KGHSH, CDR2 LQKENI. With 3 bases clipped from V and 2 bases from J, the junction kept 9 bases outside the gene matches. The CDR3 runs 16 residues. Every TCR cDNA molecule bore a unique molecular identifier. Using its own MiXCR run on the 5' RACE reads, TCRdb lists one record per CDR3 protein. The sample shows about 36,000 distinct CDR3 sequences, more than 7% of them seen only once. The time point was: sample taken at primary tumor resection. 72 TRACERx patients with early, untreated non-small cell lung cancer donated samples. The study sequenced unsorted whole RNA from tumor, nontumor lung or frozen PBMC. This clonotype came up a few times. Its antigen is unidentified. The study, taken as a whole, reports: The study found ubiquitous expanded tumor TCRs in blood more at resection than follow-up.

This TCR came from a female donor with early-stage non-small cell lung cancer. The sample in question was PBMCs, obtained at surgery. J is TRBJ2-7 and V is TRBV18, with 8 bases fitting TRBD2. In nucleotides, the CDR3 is TGTGCCAGCTCACCGCGCCTTAGCGGGACACCCTACGAGCAGTACTTC. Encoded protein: CASSPRLSGTPYEQYF.